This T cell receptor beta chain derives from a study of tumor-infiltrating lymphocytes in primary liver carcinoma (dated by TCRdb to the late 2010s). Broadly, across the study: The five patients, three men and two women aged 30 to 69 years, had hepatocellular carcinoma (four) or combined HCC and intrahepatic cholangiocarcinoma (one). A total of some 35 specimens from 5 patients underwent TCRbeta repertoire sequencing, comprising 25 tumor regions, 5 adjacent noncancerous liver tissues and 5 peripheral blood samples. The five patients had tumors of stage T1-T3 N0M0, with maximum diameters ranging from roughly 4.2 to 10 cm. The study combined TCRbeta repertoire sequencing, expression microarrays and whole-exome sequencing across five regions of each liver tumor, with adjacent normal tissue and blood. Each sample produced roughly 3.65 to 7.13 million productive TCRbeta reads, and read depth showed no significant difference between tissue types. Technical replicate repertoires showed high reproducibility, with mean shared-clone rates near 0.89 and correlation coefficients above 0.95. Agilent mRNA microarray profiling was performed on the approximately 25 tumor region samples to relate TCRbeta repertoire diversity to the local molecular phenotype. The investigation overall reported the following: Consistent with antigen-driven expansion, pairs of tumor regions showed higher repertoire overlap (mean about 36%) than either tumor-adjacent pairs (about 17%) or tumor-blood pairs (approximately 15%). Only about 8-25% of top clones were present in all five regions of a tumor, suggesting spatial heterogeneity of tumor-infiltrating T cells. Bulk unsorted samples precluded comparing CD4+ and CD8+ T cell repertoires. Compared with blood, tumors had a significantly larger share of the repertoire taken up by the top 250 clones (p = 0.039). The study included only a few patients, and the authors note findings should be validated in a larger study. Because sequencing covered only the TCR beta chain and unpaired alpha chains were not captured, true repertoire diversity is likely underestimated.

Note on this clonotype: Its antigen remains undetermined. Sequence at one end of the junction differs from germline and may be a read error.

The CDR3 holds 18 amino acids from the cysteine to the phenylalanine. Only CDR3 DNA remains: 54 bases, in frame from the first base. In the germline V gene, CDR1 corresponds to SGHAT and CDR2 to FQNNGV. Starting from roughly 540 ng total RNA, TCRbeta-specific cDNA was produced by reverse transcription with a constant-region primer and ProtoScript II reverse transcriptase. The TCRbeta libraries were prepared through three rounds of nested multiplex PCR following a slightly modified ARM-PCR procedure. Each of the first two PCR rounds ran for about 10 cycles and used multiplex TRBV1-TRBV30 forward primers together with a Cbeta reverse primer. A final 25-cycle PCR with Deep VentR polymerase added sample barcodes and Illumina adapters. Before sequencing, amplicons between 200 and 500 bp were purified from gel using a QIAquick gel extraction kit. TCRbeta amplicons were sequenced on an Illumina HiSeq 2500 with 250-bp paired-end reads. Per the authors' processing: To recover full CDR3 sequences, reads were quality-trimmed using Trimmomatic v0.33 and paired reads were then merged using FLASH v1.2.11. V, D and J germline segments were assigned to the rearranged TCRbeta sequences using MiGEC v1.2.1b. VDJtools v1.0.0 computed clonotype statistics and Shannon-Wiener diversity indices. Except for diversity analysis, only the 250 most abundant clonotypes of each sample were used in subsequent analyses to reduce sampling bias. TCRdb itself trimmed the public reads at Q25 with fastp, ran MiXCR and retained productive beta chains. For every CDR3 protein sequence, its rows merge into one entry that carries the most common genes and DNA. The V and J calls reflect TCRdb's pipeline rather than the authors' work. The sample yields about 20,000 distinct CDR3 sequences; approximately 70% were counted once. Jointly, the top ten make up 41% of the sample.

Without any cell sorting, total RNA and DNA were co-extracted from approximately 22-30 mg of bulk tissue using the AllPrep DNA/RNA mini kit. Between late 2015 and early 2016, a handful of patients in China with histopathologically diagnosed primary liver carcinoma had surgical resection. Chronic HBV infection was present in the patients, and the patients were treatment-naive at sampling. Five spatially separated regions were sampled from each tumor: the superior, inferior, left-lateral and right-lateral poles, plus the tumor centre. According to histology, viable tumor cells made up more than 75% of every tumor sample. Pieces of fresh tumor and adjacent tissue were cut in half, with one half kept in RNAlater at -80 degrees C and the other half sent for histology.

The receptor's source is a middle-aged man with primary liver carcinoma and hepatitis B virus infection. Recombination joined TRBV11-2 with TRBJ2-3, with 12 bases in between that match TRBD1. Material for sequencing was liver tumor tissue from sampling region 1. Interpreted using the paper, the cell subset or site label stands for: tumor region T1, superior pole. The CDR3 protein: CACSLVAGTGGKTDMQYF. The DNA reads TGTGCCTGCAGCTTAGTCGCAGGGACAGGGGGCAAAACAGATATGCAGTATTTT.